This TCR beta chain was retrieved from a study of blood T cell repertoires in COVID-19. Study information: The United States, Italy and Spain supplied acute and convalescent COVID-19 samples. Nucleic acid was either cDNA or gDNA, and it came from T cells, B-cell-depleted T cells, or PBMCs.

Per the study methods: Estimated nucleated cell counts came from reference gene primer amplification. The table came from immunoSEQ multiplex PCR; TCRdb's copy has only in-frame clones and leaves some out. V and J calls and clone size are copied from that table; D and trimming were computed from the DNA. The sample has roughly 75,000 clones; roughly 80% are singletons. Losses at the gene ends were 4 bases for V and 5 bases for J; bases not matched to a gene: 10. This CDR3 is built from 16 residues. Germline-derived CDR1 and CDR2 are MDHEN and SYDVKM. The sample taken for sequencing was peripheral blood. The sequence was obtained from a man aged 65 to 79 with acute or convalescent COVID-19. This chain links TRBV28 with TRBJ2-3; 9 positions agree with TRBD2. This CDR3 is CASSSPAGGRGDTQYF. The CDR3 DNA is TGTGCCAGCAGTTCCCCAGCGGGAGGTCGGGGAGATACGCAGTATTTT.